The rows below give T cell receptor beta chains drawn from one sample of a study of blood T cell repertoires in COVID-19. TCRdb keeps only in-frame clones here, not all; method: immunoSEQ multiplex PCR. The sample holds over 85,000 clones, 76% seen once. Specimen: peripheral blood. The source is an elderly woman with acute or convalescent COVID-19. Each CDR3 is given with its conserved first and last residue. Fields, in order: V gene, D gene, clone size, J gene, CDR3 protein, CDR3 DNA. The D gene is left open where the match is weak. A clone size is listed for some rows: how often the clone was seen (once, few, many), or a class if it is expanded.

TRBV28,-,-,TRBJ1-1,CASSAGGGVSRTEAFF,TGTGCCAGCAGCGCGGGGGGGGGCGTCAGCCGCACTGAAGCTTTCTTT
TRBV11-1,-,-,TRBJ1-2,CASSQTEYYGYTF,TGTGCCAGCAGCCAGACAGAATATTATGGCTACACCTTC
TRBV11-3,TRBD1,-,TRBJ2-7,CASSEGGQGKYEQYF,TGTGCCAGCAGCGAGGGGGGACAGGGGAAATACGAGCAGTACTTC
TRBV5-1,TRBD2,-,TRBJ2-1,CASRRLAGRGEQFF,TGCGCCAGCAGACGACTAGCGGGACGAGGGGAGCAGTTCTTC
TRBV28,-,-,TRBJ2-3,CASRGRDTSTDTQYF,TGTGCCTCTAGGGGCCGGGACACCTCCACAGATACGCAGTATTTT
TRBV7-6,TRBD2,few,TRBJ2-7,CASSLSTSGGGTYYEQYF,TGTGCCAGCAGCCTGTCGACTTCGGGCGGGGGAACTTACTACGAGCAGTACTTC
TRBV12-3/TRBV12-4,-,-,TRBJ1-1,CASSLAGYTEAFF,TGTGCCAGCAGTCTGGCAGGGTACACTGAAGCTTTCTTT
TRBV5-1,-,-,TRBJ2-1,CASRAPSRTQDEQFF,TGCGCCAGCAGGGCACCCTCCCGGACACAGGATGAGCAGTTCTTC
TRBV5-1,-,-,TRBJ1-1,CASSLAWGATTEAFF,TGCGCCAGCAGCTTGGCCTGGGGAGCAACCACTGAAGCTTTCTTT
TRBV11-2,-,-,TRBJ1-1,CASSSQIGGRTEAFF,TGTGCCAGCAGCTCGCAGATCGGGGGGCGTACTGAAGCTTTCTTT
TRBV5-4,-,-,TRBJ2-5,CASSRDSGLETQYF,TGTGCCAGCAGCCGGGACTCGGGGTTGGAGACCCAGTACTTC
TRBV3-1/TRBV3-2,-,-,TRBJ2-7,CASSHTGAYEQYF,TGTGCCAGCAGCCATACGGGGGCCTACGAGCAGTACTTC
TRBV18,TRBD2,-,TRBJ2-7,CASSPQVAGGDEQYF,TGTGCCAGCTCACCACAGGTAGCGGGAGGAGACGAGCAGTACTTC
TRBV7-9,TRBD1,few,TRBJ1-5,CASSLGAAGQGNQPQHF,TGTGCCAGCAGCTTAGGGGCAGCGGGACAGGGCAATCAGCCCCAGCATTTT